These 19 T cell receptor beta chains share one sample of origin, sequenced in a study of breast tumors, draining lymph nodes, adjacent tissues. Samples came from axillary lymph nodes draining the breast cancer. Each CDR3 protein is one row after TCRdb ran MiXCR on the multiplex PCR reads. The sample holds about 230,000 distinct CDR3 sequences, roughly 32% seen once. Input material: axillary lymph node tissue. These receptors came from a female donor with breast cancer. Some clones in this sample may be carry-over from other donors' samples.

A word on this clonotype: This sequence may be a read error, since a much larger clone differs from it by one base. The chain joins TRBV10-3 to TRBJ2-3; D may correspond to TRBD1 or TRBD2 (5 bases each). Per the germline V gene, CDR1 is ENHRY and CDR2 is SYGVKD. The CDR3 has 15 residues. CDR3 DNA sequence: TGTGCCAGCAGTTACACTTGGGGGAGCACAGATACGCAGTATTTT. Translated: CASSYTWGSTDTQYF.

The rearrangement links TRBV7-9 to TRBJ2-1; 9 bases map to TRBD2. The CDR3 consists of 17 residues. Per the germline V gene, CDR1 is SEHNR and CDR2 is FQNEAQ (reference sequence). V gave up 5 bases and J gave up 4 bases; unmatched junction bases: 12. The CDR3 loop is CASSAPQAGGGYNEQFF. For the CDR3, the DNA is TGTGCCAGCAGCGCGCCACAAGCGGGAGGTGGTTACAATGAGCAGTTCTTC.

This clonotype was counted at least ten times. This sequence joins TRBV7-3 and TRBJ2-1; 7 bases match TRBD2. The germline V gene encodes CDR1 SGHTA and CDR2 FQGTGA. The CDR3 is 14 residues long. Unmatched junction bases numbered 6, after V lost 3 bases and J lost 7 bases. CDR3 loop: CASSLPGGGNEQFF. The CDR3 DNA is TGTGCCAGCAGCTTGCCGGGAGGTGGTAATGAGCAGTTCTTC. Full variable domain (remainder filled in from reference TRBV7-3 and TRBJ2-1): GAGVSQTPSNKVTEKGKYVELRCDPISGHTALYWYRQSLGQGPEFLIYFQGTGAADDSGLPNDRFFAVRPEGSVSTLKIQRTERGDSAVYLCASSLPGGGNEQFFGPGTRLTVL.

This clonotype was observed many times. The chain joins TRBV20-1 to TRBJ2-3, with 10 bases that match TRBD2. The CDR3 contains 15 residues. The J segment lost 4 bases and the V segment lost 3 bases, leaving 7 bases of the junction unmatched. CDR1 is DFQATT and CDR2 is SNEGSKA in the germline V gene (reference sequence). The chain's CDR3 is CSASAAGGSPDTQYF. As DNA, the CDR3 is TGCAGTGCTAGTGCAGCGGGAGGGTCCCCAGATACGCAGTATTTT.

Many counts were recorded for this clonotype. The CDR3 here is CASSQDLAGVFEQFF. The CDR3 bases are TGTGCCAGCAGCCAAGATCTAGCGGGAGTCTTTGAGCAGTTCTTC. The chain has TRBV3-1 and TRBJ2-1; 10 nucleotides match TRBD2. This CDR3 contains 15 residues. The ends lost 0 bases at V and 9 bases at J; junction bases unmatched: 5. Germline loops: CDR1 LGHDT, CDR2 YNNKEL (reference sequence).

This clonotype occurred many times. This chain connects TRBV12-3 or TRBV12-4 to TRBJ2-7, with TRBD2 as a possible D gene (5 bases). The CDR3 covers 14 residues. V was pared by 1 base and J by 3 bases, with 10 bases between. The CDR3, as DNA: TGTGCCAGCAGTTTAGAGCTAGCTCACTACGAGCAGTACTTC. Its protein product is CASSLELAHYEQYF.

This clonotype appeared many times. The chain uses TRBV9 and TRBJ2-1; D is perhaps TRBD1 (6 bases). Germline CDR1 reads SGDLS; CDR2 reads YYNGEE. V shed 6 bases and J shed 12 bases, with 22 bases lying between them. This CDR3 is built from 14 residues. The CDR3 region has the DNA TGTGCCAGCACCGAGACAGGTTCCATAGAAGGGCAGTTCTTC. Encoded protein: CASTETGSIEGQFF.

This clonotype was counted at least ten times. The gene calls are TRBV7-2 and TRBJ2-3; 7 bases line up with TRBD2. CDR1 and CDR2 from the germline V gene are SGHTA and FQGNSA. V was pared by 4 bases and J by 2 bases, with 12 bases of the junction left unmatched. CDR3 length: 17 residues. The CDR3 sequence: CASSSRGTPMSTDTQYF. In DNA form, the CDR3 reads TGTGCCAGCAGCTCGCGGGGGACCCCGATGTCCACAGATACGCAGTATTTT.

This clonotype was found many times. This chain uses TRBV7-2 with TRBJ1-6; no definite D call. The CDR3 length is 11 residues. V lost 6 bases and J 6 bases, leaving 3 bases between the germline ends. CDR1 and CDR2 from the germline V gene are SGHTA and FQGNSA. CDR3 nucleotide sequence: TGTGCCAGCAGAGCTAATTCACCCCTCCACTTT. Translating it yields CASRANSPLHF.

This clonotype was observed at least ten times. The CDR3 loop reads CASSIPTGGYNEQFF. The CDR3 DNA sequence: TGTGCCAGTAGTATCCCGACAGGGGGCTATAATGAGCAGTTCTTC. The chain recombines TRBV19 with TRBJ2-1; 10 bases are shared with TRBD1. J was trimmed by 7 bases and V by 3 bases; bases with no gene match: 6. The CDR3 runs to 15 residues. Germline assignment: CDR1 LNHDA and CDR2 SQIVND (reference sequence).

There are many counts of this clonotype. V and J are TRBV7-9 and TRBJ2-1; D gene uncertain. V lost 5 bases and J lost 0, with 14 bases in between. This CDR3 contains 16 residues. The germline V gene has CDR1 SEHNR and CDR2 FQNEAQ (reference sequence). The CDR3 DNA reads TGTGCCAGCAGCGGAAAGAGGCTAACCTCCTACAATGAGCAGTTCTTC. This codes for CASSGKRLTSYNEQFF.

This sequence joins TRBV12-3 or TRBV12-4 and TRBJ2-7; 7 bases match TRBD2. The CDR3 runs 14 residues. Trimming cost V 3 bases and J 0 bases; bases outside gene matches: 2. CDR3 bases: TGTGCCAGCAGTTTCGGGGGGATCTCCTACGAGCAGTACTTC. This translates into CASSFGGISYEQYF.

In its sample, this clonotype was seen many times. The chain joins TRBV9 to TRBJ1-4, with D perhaps matching TRBD1 (5 bases). The CDR3 extends over 15 amino acids. The V and J ends lost 4 bases and 8 bases respectively, with 18 bases between them. Germline CDR1 is SGDLS and CDR2 is YYNGEE. The CDR3 spells CASSLRDGRLEKLFF. The CDR3 nucleotides read TGTGCCAGCAGCTTGAGGGACGGCCGGCTCGAAAAACTGTTTTTT.

For this clonotype: At one boundary the junction diverges from the germline segment, which might be a read error. The chain combines TRBV20-1 with TRBJ1-5, with D possibly TRBD1 on 6 matching bases. The CDR3 sequence is 14 residues long. CDR1 is DFQATT and CDR2 is SNEGSKA in the germline V gene (reference sequence). CDR3 sequence: CSAPRGSPNPPQHF. The CDR3 DNA is TGCAGTGCTCCTAGGGGGAGCCCGAATCCGCCCCAGCATTTT.

This clonotype was seen repeatedly, ten times or more. The rearrangement uses TRBV5-5 and TRBJ2-7; D is uncertain. V lost 4 bases and J 3 bases, leaving 8 bases between the germline ends. The V gene's germline CDR1 is SGHKS and CDR2 YYEKEE (reference sequence). The CDR3 covers 12 residues. The CDR3 bases are TGTGCCAGCAGCCGCCCCGGCTACGAGCAGTACTTC. This sequence encodes CASSRPGYEQYF.

With respect to this clonotype: One base away lies a much larger clone, so this may be a sequencing read error. J is TRBJ2-1 and V is TRBV9; possibly TRBD2 for D (6 bases). Germline CDR1 and CDR2: SGDLS and YYNGEE. The CDR3 covers 14 residues. The CDR3 DNA is TGTGCCAGCAGCGTTGGGACTCCCTACAATGAGCAGTCCTTC. Translation gives CASSVGTPYNEQSF.

This clonotype was seen only a few times. The chain has TRBV9 and TRBJ1-1; D possibly corresponds to TRBD1 (6 bases). CDR1 SGDLS and CDR2 YYNGEE come from the germline V gene. The CDR3 runs to 14 residues. V lost 7 bases, J lost 1 base, and 14 bases lay in between. CDR3 sequence: CASLQGSGNTEAFF. The CDR3 DNA is TGTGCCAGCCTACAGGGATCGGGGAACACTGAAGCTTTCTTT.

Of note for this clonotype: A read error may be the cause here, since a much bigger clone is one base away. This CDR3 fails to terminate in the conserved phenylalanine or tryptophan, so it likely reflects a read error. J is TRBJ2-1 and V is TRBV5-1; no firm D call. The V end lost 7 bases, the J end lost 0 bases, and 26 bases lay between the germline ends. This CDR3 contains 19 residues. Germline V gene sequence: CDR1 SGHRS, CDR2 YFSETQ. CDR3 residues: CASHARVGLLINSYNEQFS. CDR3 bases: TGCGCCAGCCACGCAAGGGTAGGGCTCCTAATTAACTCCTACAATGAGCAGTTCTCC.

J is TRBJ1-6 and V is TRBV6-2 or TRBV6-3; tentative D call: TRBD1 (6 bases). Germline V gene data show CDR1 as MNHEY and CDR2 as SVGEGT. The CDR3 has 17 residues. The V end was cut by 11 bases, the J end by 7 bases, with 27 bases between. The CDR3 spells CACGKGTTGTPNSPLHF. In DNA, the CDR3 is TGTGCCTGCGGGAAAGGGACCACCGGGACACCGAATTCACCCCTCCACTTT.